These T cell receptor beta chains were read from a single sample in a study of CD8 T cells in ankylosing spondylitis. A single record per CDR3 protein comes from TCRdb applying MiXCR to the 5' RACE reads. The repertoire holds 700,000 to 850,000 distinct CDR3 sequences, approximately 10% seen once, with under 0.6% in the top ten. The sample was blood, either unsorted or a sorted T cell fraction (not recorded which). Receptors were obtained from a male donor with ankylosing spondylitis. Each CDR3 is given with its conserved first and last residue. The order of the fields is D gene, J gene, clone size, V gene, CDR3 protein, CDR3 DNA. A D gene is named only where the DNA matches it firmly. Clone size is given for some rows only: seen once, a few or many times, or a class if the clone is expanded.

d_call: -; j_call: TRBJ2-3; clone_size: many; v_call: TRBV20-1; cdr3_aa: CSASAGGDPRTDTQYF; cdr3_nt: TGCAGTGCTAGTGCTGGAGGGGACCCTCGCACAGATACGCAGTATTTT
d_call: -; j_call: TRBJ2-5; clone_size: -; v_call: TRBV24-1; cdr3_aa: CATSDSTLAQETQYF; cdr3_nt: TGTGCCACCAGTGACTCGACTCTTGCCCAAGAGACCCAGTACTTC
d_call: -; j_call: TRBJ2-2; clone_size: -; v_call: TRBV11-3; cdr3_aa: CASSLDWKGTGELFF; cdr3_nt: TGTGCCAGCAGCTTAGATTGGAAGGGAACCGGGGAGCTGTTTTTT
d_call: TRBD1; j_call: TRBJ1-5; clone_size: few; v_call: TRBV18; cdr3_aa: CASSPVPGGGQPQHF; cdr3_nt: TGTGCCAGCTCACCGGTACCAGGGGGCGGTCAGCCCCAGCATTTT
d_call: TRBD2; j_call: TRBJ2-7; clone_size: few; v_call: TRBV27; cdr3_aa: CASSLSIRGVESEQYF; cdr3_nt: TGTGCCAGCAGTTTATCGATACGGGGGGTTGAAAGCGAGCAGTACTTC
d_call: TRBD2; j_call: TRBJ2-1; clone_size: -; v_call: TRBV7-2; cdr3_aa: CASRLAGASEQFF; cdr3_nt: TGTGCCAGCAGACTAGCGGGGGCAAGTGAGCAGTTCTTC
d_call: -; j_call: TRBJ2-2; clone_size: few; v_call: TRBV12-3/TRBV12-4; cdr3_aa: CASSGSTLNTGELFF; cdr3_nt: TGTGCCAGCAGTGGGTCAACTTTAAATACCGGGGAGCTGTTTTTT
d_call: -; j_call: TRBJ2-6; clone_size: few; v_call: TRBV20-1; cdr3_aa: CSARHLAGANVLTF; cdr3_nt: TGCAGTGCTCGTCATTTGGCTGGGGCCAACGTCCTGACTTTC
d_call: -; j_call: TRBJ1-2; clone_size: few; v_call: TRBV29-1; cdr3_aa: CSVEDLGGIGYTF; cdr3_nt: TGCAGCGTTGAAGATCTGGGTGGGATTGGCTACACCTTC
d_call: -; j_call: TRBJ1-4; clone_size: few; v_call: TRBV7-2; cdr3_aa: CASSLRGLNEKLFF; cdr3_nt: TGTGCCAGCAGCTTACGGGGGCTTAATGAAAAACTGTTTTTT
d_call: -; j_call: TRBJ2-5; clone_size: -; v_call: TRBV10-1; cdr3_aa: CASSDNRPTRTQYF; cdr3_nt: TGCGCCAGCAGTGATAACAGGCCTACCAGGACCCAGTACTTC
d_call: -; j_call: TRBJ1-2; clone_size: few; v_call: TRBV5-1; cdr3_aa: CASSLAEGVIYGYTF; cdr3_nt: TGCGCCAGCAGCTTGGCAGAGGGGGTCATCTATGGCTACACCTTC
d_call: TRBD1; j_call: TRBJ2-3; clone_size: few; v_call: TRBV6-5; cdr3_aa: CASSYSMGQATDTQYF; cdr3_nt: TGTGCCAGCAGTTACTCGATGGGACAGGCTACAGATACGCAGTATTTT
d_call: -; j_call: TRBJ2-5; clone_size: few; v_call: TRBV7-7; cdr3_aa: CASSFGATEGATQYF; cdr3_nt: TGTGCTAGCAGCTTCGGGGCGACGGAAGGGGCGACCCAGTACTTC
d_call: -; j_call: TRBJ2-7; clone_size: few; v_call: TRBV4-1; cdr3_aa: CASSKADSAYEQYF; cdr3_nt: TGCGCCAGCAGCAAGGCGGACTCAGCCTACGAGCAGTACTTC
d_call: -; j_call: TRBJ2-7; clone_size: many; v_call: TRBV20-1; cdr3_aa: CSAGTASSYEQYF; cdr3_nt: TGCAGTGCTGGGACCGCGAGCTCCTACGAGCAGTACTTC
d_call: -; j_call: TRBJ1-4; clone_size: -; v_call: TRBV20-1; cdr3_aa: CSASRATNEKLFF; cdr3_nt: TGCAGTGCTAGCAGGGCAACTAATGAAAAACTGTTTTTT
d_call: -; j_call: TRBJ2-3; clone_size: few; v_call: TRBV7-2; cdr3_aa: CASSFLGGFSTDTQYF; cdr3_nt: TGTGCCAGCAGCTTCCTGGGGGGATTTAGCACAGATACGCAGTATTTT
d_call: -; j_call: TRBJ1-1; clone_size: -; v_call: TRBV7-2; cdr3_aa: CASSFREFQTEAFF; cdr3_nt: TGTGCCAGCAGCTTCCGGGAGTTCCAAACTGAAGCTTTCTTT
d_call: TRBD1; j_call: TRBJ1-5; clone_size: many; v_call: TRBV12-3/TRBV12-4; cdr3_aa: CASSMTGGRSNQPQHF; cdr3_nt: TGTGCCAGCAGTATGACAGGGGGCAGGAGCAATCAGCCCCAGCATTTT
d_call: TRBD1; j_call: TRBJ2-5; clone_size: few; v_call: TRBV14; cdr3_aa: CASSLFRDRVGTQYF; cdr3_nt: TGTGCCAGCAGCCTTTTCCGGGACAGGGTTGGGACCCAGTACTTC
d_call: -; j_call: TRBJ2-1; clone_size: once; v_call: TRBV18; cdr3_aa: CASSPRWDEQLF; cdr3_nt: TGTGCCAGCTCACCACGTTGGGATGAGCAGCTCTTC
d_call: -; j_call: TRBJ2-3; clone_size: -; v_call: TRBV24-1; cdr3_aa: CASGTNYPGDTQYF; cdr3_nt: TGTGCCTCCGGGACAAACTATCCAGGAGATACGCAGTATTTT
d_call: -; j_call: TRBJ1-1; clone_size: -; v_call: TRBV6-2/TRBV6-3; cdr3_aa: CASHPGHNTEAFF; cdr3_nt: TGTGCCTCCCACCCGGGACACAACACTGAAGCTTTCTTT
d_call: -; j_call: TRBJ2-7; clone_size: -; v_call: TRBV24-1; cdr3_aa: CATSDPLDPYEQYF; cdr3_nt: TGTGCCACCAGTGACCCCCTGGACCCTTACGAGCAGTACTTC
d_call: -; j_call: TRBJ1-4; clone_size: -; v_call: TRBV20-1; cdr3_aa: CSAARATATNEKLFF; cdr3_nt: TGCAGTGCCGCTCGGGCGACAGCAACTAATGAAAAACTGTTTTTT
d_call: -; j_call: TRBJ2-7; clone_size: many; v_call: TRBV20-1; cdr3_aa: CSAHLPAHSYEQYF; cdr3_nt: TGCAGTGCCCACCTCCCAGCCCATTCCTACGAGCAGTACTTC
d_call: -; j_call: TRBJ1-4; clone_size: many; v_call: TRBV29-1; cdr3_aa: CSVASTATNEKLFF; cdr3_nt: TGCAGCGTGGCCTCGACAGCAACTAATGAAAAACTGTTTTTT